One and the same sample provided the 19 T cell receptor beta chains below, sequenced in a study of siplizumab effects on memory and regulatory T cells. Assay: immunoSEQ multiplex PCR; the TCRdb copy retains only in-frame clones and omits some. Of tens of thousands of clones in the sample, around 98% were seen once. Sequenced sample: naive CD8+ T cells sorted from blood. These receptors were collected from a human donor in good health.

The CDR3 sequence: CATSSPSGSTYNEQFF. The CDR3 DNA reads as TGTGCCACCAGCTCACCTAGCGGGAGTACCTACAATGAGCAGTTCTTC. The chain employs TRBV15 and TRBJ2-1, with 10 nucleotides matching TRBD2. The V and J ends lost 5 bases and 2 bases, in that order; junction bases with no gene match: 6. The CDR3 is 16 residues long. Germline lookup yields CDR1 LNHNV and CDR2 YYDKDF (reference sequence).

The rearrangement uses TRBV19 and TRBJ2-7, with TRBD2 matching 7 bases. Germline V gene sequence: CDR1 LNHDA, CDR2 SQIVND (reference sequence). V lost 4 bases and J lost 0; bases outside the gene matches: 3. There are 14 residues in the CDR3. CDR3 DNA sequence: TGTGCCAGTAGTAGCGGGAGTACCTCCTACGAGCAGTACTTC. It encodes CASSSGSTSYEQYF.

Worth noting for this clone: At one boundary the junction diverges from the germline segment, which might be a read error. The chain employs TRBV13 and TRBJ2-6; tentatively, D is TRBD2 (5 bases). Germline values: CDR1 PRHDT, CDR2 FYEKMQ (reference sequence). This CDR3 contains 18 residues. CDR3 protein: CASRECKLSTKAGQRPDF. DNA of the CDR3: TGTGCCAGCAGGGAGTGCAAGCTGAGTACAAAGGCGGGCCAACGTCCTGACTTC. The full variable domain, its missing parts supplied by reference TRBV13 and TRBJ2-6, is AAGVIQSPRHLIKEKRETATLKCYPIPRHDTVYWYQQGPGQDPQFLISFYEKMQSDKGSIPDRFSAQQFSDYHSELNMSSLELGDSALYFCASRECKLSTKAGQRPDFGAGSRLTVL.

This sequence joins TRBV7-9 and TRBJ2-7; TRBD1 matches 7 bases. After removal of 2 bases from V and 4 bases from J, the junction contained 5 bases not matched to a gene. The CDR3 is 14 residues long. CDR1 SEHNR and CDR2 FQNEAQ come from the germline V gene (reference sequence). CDR3 protein: CASSLTGDGYEQYF. The CDR3, as DNA: TGTGCCAGCAGCTTAACAGGGGACGGTTACGAGCAGTACTTC.

The CDR3 region is CASSDMNTEAFF. The CDR3 DNA reads TGTGCCAGCTCGGACATGAACACTGAAGCTTTCTTT. The chain is built from TRBV18 and TRBJ1-1; the D gene is possibly TRBD1 (5 bases). V shed 6 bases and J shed 0 bases, with 5 bases lying between them. This CDR3 region has 12 residues. Germline V gene sequence: CDR1 KGHSH, CDR2 LQKENI.

This clone is a singleton in its sample. The chain uses TRBV27 and TRBJ2-3, with 12 nucleotides matching TRBD2. Germline trimming cut 6 bases from V and 6 bases from J; bases unmatched to any gene: 10. Germline CDR1 and CDR2: MNHEY and SMNVEV (reference sequence). The CDR3 contains 16 residues. In DNA form, the CDR3 reads TGTGCCAGCAGGCCCCGACTAGCGGGAGTTCCCGATACGCAGTATTTT. Residues: CASRPRLAGVPDTQYF.

The genes are TRBV7-2 and TRBJ2-1; tentative D call: TRBD1 (6 bases). Trimming left V 1 base short and J 0 bases short, with 13 bases between. This CDR3 region has 17 residues. Germline V CDR1 and CDR2: SGHTA, FQGNSA. The CDR3 DNA reads as TGTGCCAGCAGCTTAGTAGCAGGGGCAAGCTCCTACAATGAGCAGTTCTTC. This sequence encodes CASSLVAGASSYNEQFF.

J is TRBJ1-1 and V is TRBV6-5; 7 bases fit TRBD1. The CDR3 is 14 amino acids. CDR1 and CDR2 from the germline V gene are MNHEY and SVGAGI. The junction had 3 bases not matched to a gene; V was cut back by 4 bases and J by 1 base. CDR3 region: CASSLTGPNTEAFF. DNA of the CDR3: TGTGCCAGCAGTTTGACAGGGCCGAACACTGAAGCTTTCTTT.

The V and J genes are TRBV4-2 and TRBJ2-1, with 10 bases that match TRBD2. V gave up 1 base and J gave up 7 bases; unmatched junction bases: 10. CDR1 LGHNA and CDR2 YNFKEQ come from the germline V gene. This CDR3 has 17 amino acids. The CDR3 sequence: CASSQVEAGGPGNEQFF. The CDR3 nucleotides read TGTGCCAGCAGCCAAGTCGAAGCGGGAGGGCCAGGGAATGAGCAGTTCTTC.

V gene TRBV5-4 combines with J gene TRBJ2-5; weak D call: TRBD2 (7 bases). Trimming left V 0 bases short and J 4 bases short, with 10 bases between. There are 14 residues in the CDR3. Germline V gene lookup returns CDR1 SGHNT and CDR2 YYREEE (reference sequence). The CDR3 bases are TGTGCCAGCAGCTTGGGTGGGGGGGCAGAGACCCAGTACTTC. Translating gives CASSLGGGAETQYF.

In nucleotides, the CDR3 is TGTGCCAGCAGTACTCTAAGGAGGACTACCGGGGAGCTGTTTTTT. Amino acid sequence: CASSTLRRTTGELFF. This chain connects TRBV27 to TRBJ2-2, with D possibly being TRBD2 (5 bases). This CDR3 contains 15 residues. Per the germline V gene, CDR1 is MNHEY and CDR2 is SMNVEV (reference sequence). V was clipped by 5 bases and J by 5 bases, with 15 bases between them.

This clone was found once. The genes are TRBV7-2 and TRBJ2-7, with 9 bases aligning to TRBD2. The germline gives CDR1 SGHTA, CDR2 FQGNSA. The CDR3 consists of 15 residues. With V trimmed by 3 bases and J by 0 bases, 3 bases remained unmatched. CDR3 region: CASSFGSGSSYEQYF. CDR3 DNA sequence: TGTGCCAGCAGCTTTGGTAGCGGGAGCTCCTACGAGCAGTACTTC.

The chain carries TRBV6-5 and TRBJ2-5; the D gene is possibly TRBD1 (6 bases). Trimming took off 6 bases at V and 1 base at J, with 12 bases between the two ends. CDR1 and CDR2 from the germline V gene are MNHEY and SVGAGI. CDR3 length: 14 residues. For the CDR3, the DNA is TGTGCCAGCAGCCCCGGACAGATCCAAGAGACCCAGTACTTC. Translating it yields CASSPGQIQETQYF.

The J gene is TRBJ1-3, the V gene TRBV9; possibly TRBD1 for D (5 bases). Looked up from germline, CDR1 is SGDLS and CDR2 is YYNGEE. This CDR3 has 17 residues. V shed 4 bases and J shed 2 bases, with 19 bases lying between them. As DNA, the CDR3 is TGTGCCAGCAGCCCGAGGGACGGACTGGACCCTGGAAACACCATATATTTT. Protein sequence: CASSPRDGLDPGNTIYF.

The chain combines TRBV28 with TRBJ1-2; 7 nucleotides match TRBD1. Per the germline V gene, CDR1 is MDHEN and CDR2 is SYDVKM. The CDR3 spans 15 residues. The J segment lost 4 bases and the V segment lost 3 bases, leaving 8 bases of the junction unmatched. The CDR3 region has the DNA TGTGCCAGCAGTTTTGTAGGGGGCGGTAGCTATGGCTACACCTTC. The encoded protein is CASSFVGGGSYGYTF.

V gene TRBV6-6 combines with J gene TRBJ2-1, with 8 bases identical to TRBD2. After removal of 7 bases from V and 8 bases from J, the junction contained 13 bases not matched to a gene. Germline loops: CDR1 MNHNY, CDR2 SVGAGI (reference sequence). The CDR3 is 15 residues long. The CDR3 protein is CASNSNSGLVDEQFF. CDR3 DNA: TGTGCCAGCAACTCAAATTCGGGACTAGTCGATGAGCAGTTCTTC.

This CDR3 is CAWSVPLNEQYF. CDR3 bases: TGTGCCTGGAGTGTACCGCTGAACGAGCAGTACTTC. The chain carries TRBV30 and TRBJ2-7; D call uncertain. Trimming shortened V by 0 bases and J by 5 bases, and 8 bases separated the two germline ends. Germline CDR1 and CDR2: GTSNPN and SVGIG (reference sequence). The CDR3 has 12 residues.

J is TRBJ2-7 and V is TRBV7-6; D may match TRBD1 or TRBD2 (5 bases each). The germline V and J ends were trimmed by 5 bases and 3 bases, with 14 bases remaining between them. This CDR3 is built from 14 residues. Germline V gene data show CDR1 as SGHVS and CDR2 as FNYEAQ. The DNA of the CDR3 is TGTGCCAGCAGCATCGGGACCGCAGACTACGAGCAGTACTTC. Translated: CASSIGTADYEQYF.

This chain joins TRBV5-6 and TRBJ2-7; a possible D gene is TRBD1 (5 bases). Trimming cost V 0 bases and J 3 bases, with 10 bases left between them. This CDR3 is 14 amino acids long. Germline V lookup: CDR1 SGHDT, CDR2 YYEEEE. CDR3: CASSLAGARYEQYF. CDR3 bases: TGTGCCAGCAGCTTGGCTGGGGCACGCTACGAGCAGTACTTC.